Here is one T cell receptor (beta chain) with its context. Its antigen is unknown. The record originates from a study of OX40 agonist ivuxolimab in advanced cancers. Overall study results and limits: CD8+ T cells averaged more expanded clones than CD4+. Some nonresponders also had low normalized T-cell clonal expansion. CD4+ and CD8+ blood T cells expanded clonally by week 6 at 0.1 to 3.0 mg/kg.

Assay: immunoSEQ multiplex PCR; the TCRdb copy retains only in-frame clones and omits some. The sample lists 72,000 or so clones; 70% to 90% were seen once. The TCR originated in an adult with an advanced solid tumor such as melanoma, head and neck, liver or kidney cancer. Sample: CD4+ or CD8+ T cells sorted from blood, taken in a trial of the OX40 agonist ivuxolimab.

The CDR3 region has the DNA TGTGCCAGCAGCTTAGAGATAGGTAGCGGGAGCTACGAGCAGTACTTC. Amino acids: CASSLEIGSGSYEQYF. The V gene is TRBV7-2, the J gene TRBJ2-7, with 9 positions matching TRBD2. V trimming: 1 base; J trimming: 3 bases; junction bases outside the gene matches: 7. CDR1 and CDR2 (germline): SGHTA, FQGNSA. CDR3 length equals 16 residues.